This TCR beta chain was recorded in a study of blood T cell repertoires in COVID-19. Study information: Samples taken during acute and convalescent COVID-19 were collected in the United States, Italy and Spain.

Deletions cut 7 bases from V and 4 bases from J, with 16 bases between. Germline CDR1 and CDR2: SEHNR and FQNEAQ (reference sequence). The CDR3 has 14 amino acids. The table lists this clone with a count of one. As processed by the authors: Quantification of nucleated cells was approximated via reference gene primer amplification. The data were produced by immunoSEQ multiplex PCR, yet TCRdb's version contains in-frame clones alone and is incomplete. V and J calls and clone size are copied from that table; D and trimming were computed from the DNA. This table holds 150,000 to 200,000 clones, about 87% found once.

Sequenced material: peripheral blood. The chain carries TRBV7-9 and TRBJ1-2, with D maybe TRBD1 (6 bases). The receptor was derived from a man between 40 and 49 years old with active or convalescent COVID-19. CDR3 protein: CASTPGGGIYGYTF. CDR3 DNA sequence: TGTGCCAGCACCCCGGGAGGGGGTATCTATGGCTACACCTTC.